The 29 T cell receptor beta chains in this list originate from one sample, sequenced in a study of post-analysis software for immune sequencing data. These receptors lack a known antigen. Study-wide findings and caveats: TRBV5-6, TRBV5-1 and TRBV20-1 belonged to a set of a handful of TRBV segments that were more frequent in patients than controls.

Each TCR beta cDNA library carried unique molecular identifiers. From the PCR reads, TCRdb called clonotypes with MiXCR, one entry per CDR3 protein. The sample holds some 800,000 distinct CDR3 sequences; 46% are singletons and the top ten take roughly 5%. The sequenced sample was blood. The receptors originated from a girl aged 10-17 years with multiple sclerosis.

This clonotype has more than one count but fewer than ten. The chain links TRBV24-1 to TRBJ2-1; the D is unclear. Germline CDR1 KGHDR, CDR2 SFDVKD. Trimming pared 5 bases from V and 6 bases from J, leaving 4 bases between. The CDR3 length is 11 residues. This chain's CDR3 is CATSGINEQFF. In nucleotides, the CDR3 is TGTGCCACCAGTGGTATCAATGAGCAGTTCTTC.

The chain's CDR3 is CASSVTLGTNNEQFF. The DNA for the CDR3 is TGTGCCAGCAGCGTGACGCTGGGAACAAACAATGAGCAGTTCTTC. V is TRBV9 and J is TRBJ2-1; no reliable D call. Germline V gives CDR1 SGDLS, CDR2 YYNGEE. There are 15 residues in the CDR3. V was trimmed by 2 bases and J by 5 bases, leaving 14 bases between them. The full variable domain, in which reference TRBV9 and TRBJ2-1 provide the parts outside the CDR3, is DSGVTQTPKHLITATGQRVTLRCSPRSGDLSVYWYQQSLDQGLQFLIQYYNGEERAKGNILERFSAQQFPDLHSELNLSSLELGDSALYFCASSVTLGTNNEQFFGPGTRLTVL.

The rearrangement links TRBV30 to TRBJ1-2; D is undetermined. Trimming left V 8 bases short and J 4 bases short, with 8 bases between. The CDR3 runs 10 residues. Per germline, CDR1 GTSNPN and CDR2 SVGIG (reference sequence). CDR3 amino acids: CATTAYGYTF. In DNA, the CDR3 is TGTGCCACCACCGCCTATGGCTACACCTTC.

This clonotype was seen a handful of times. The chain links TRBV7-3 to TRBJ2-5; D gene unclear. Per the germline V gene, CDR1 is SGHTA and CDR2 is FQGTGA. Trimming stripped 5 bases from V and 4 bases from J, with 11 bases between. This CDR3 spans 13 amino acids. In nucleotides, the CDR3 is TGTGCCAGCAGCATGGAACCGGGAGAGACCCAGTACTTC. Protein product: CASSMEPGETQYF.

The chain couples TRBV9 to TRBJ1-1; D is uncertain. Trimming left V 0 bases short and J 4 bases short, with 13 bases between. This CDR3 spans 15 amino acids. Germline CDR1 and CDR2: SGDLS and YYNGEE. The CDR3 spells CASSVEGLKSTEAFF. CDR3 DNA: TGTGCCAGCAGCGTAGAGGGCCTAAAGAGCACTGAAGCTTTCTTT.

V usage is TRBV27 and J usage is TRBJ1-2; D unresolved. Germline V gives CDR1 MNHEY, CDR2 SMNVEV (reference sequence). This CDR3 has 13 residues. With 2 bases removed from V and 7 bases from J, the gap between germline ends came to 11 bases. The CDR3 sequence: CASSLRGGRGYTF. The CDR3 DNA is TGTGCCAGCAGTTTACGCGGAGGTCGTGGCTACACCTTC.

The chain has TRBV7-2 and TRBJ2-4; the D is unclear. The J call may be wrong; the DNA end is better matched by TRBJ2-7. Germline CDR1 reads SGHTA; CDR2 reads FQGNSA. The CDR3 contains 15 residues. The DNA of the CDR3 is TGTGCCAATCTACCGCAGGCTACCAAAAACTACGAGCAGTACTTC. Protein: CANLPQATKNYEQYF.

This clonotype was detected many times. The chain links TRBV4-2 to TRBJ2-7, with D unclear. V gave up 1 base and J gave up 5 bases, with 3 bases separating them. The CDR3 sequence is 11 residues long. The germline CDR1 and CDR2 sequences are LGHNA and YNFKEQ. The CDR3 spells CASSQGDEQYF. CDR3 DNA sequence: TGTGCCAGCAGCCAAGGGGACGAGCAGTACTTC.

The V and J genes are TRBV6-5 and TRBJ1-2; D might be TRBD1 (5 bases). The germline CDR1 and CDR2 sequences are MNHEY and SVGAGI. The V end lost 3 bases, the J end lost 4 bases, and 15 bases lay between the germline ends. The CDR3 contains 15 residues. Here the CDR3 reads CASSYALAGGYGYTF. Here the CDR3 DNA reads TGTGCCAGCAGTTATGCCTTAGCCGGGGGCTATGGCTACACCTTC.

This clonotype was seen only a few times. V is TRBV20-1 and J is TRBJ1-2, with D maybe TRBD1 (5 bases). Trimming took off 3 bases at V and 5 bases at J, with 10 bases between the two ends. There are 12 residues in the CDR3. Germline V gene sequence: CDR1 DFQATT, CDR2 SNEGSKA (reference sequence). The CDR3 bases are TGCAGTGCTAGGACAGAAATATATGGCTACACCTTC. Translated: CSARTEIYGYTF.

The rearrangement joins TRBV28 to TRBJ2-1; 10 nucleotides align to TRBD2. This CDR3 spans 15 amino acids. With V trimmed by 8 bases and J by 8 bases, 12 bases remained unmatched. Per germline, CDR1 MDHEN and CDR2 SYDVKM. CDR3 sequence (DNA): TGTGCCAGCTTAGTTCAAAGCGGGAGGGCCGATGAGCAGTTCTTC. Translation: CASLVQSGRADEQFF.

The CDR3 reads CASRRGPLDTQYF. CDR3 bases: TGTGCCAGCAGAAGGGGTCCTCTTGATACGCAGTATTTT. The chain combines TRBV27 with TRBJ2-3, with D perhaps matching TRBD1 (5 bases). The CDR3 runs 13 residues. Germline CDR1 MNHEY, CDR2 SMNVEV (reference sequence). The V end was cut by 6 bases, the J end by 6 bases, with 13 bases between.

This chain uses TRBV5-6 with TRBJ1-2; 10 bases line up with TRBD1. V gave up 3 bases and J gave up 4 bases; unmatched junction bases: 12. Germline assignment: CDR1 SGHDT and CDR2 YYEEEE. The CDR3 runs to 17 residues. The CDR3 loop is CASSSPIDRGRTYGYTF. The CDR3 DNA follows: TGTGCCAGCAGCTCGCCTATCGACAGGGGGCGGACCTATGGCTACACCTTC. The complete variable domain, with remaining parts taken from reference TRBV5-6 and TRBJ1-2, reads DAGVTQSPTHLIKTRGQQVTLRCSPKSGHDTVSWYQQALGQGPQFIFQYYEEEERQRGNFPDRFSGHQFPNYSSELNVNALLLGDSALYLCASSSPIDRGRTYGYTFGSGTRLTVV.

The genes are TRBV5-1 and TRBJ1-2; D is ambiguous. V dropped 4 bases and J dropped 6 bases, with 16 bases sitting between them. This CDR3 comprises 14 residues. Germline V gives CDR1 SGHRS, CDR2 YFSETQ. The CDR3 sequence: CASSRWVGSDGYTF. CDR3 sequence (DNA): TGCGCCAGCAGCCGCTGGGTGGGTTCCGATGGCTACACCTTC.

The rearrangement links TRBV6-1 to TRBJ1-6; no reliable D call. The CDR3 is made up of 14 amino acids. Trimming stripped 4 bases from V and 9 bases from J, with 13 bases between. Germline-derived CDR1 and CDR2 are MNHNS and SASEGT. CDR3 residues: CASSGTLQGSPLHF. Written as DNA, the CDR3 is TGTGCCAGCAGTGGGACGTTGCAAGGTTCACCCCTCCACTTT.

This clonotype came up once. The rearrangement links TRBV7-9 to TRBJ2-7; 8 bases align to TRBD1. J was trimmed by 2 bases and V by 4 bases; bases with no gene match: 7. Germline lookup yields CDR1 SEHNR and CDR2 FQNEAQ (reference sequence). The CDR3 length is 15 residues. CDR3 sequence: CASSYPTGAPYEQYF. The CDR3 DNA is TGTGCCAGCAGCTATCCGACAGGGGCCCCCTACGAGCAGTACTTC.

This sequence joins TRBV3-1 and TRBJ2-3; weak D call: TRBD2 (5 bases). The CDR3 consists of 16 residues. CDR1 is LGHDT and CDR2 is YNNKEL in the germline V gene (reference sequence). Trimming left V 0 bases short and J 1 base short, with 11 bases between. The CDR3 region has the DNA TGTGCCAGCAGCCAAGATTTCGGGATCCGCACAGATACGCAGTATTTT. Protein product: CASSQDFGIRTDTQYF.

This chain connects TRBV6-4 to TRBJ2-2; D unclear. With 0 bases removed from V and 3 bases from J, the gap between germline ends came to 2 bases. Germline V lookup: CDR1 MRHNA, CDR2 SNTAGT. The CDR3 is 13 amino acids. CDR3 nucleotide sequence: TGTGCCAGCAGTGACTCGGACACCGGGGAGCTGTTTTTT. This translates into CASSDSDTGELFF.

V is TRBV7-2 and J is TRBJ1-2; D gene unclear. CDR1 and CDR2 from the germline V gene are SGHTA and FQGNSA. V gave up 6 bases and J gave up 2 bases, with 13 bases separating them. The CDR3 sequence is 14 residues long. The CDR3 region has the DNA TGTGCCAGCAGTATGCTCGGAGGGAACTATGGCTACACCTTC. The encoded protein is CASSMLGGNYGYTF.

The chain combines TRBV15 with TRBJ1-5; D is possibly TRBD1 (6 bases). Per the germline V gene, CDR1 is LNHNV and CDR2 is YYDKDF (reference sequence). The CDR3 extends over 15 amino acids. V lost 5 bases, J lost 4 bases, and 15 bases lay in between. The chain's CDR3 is CATSGTGIGNQPQHF. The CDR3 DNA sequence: TGTGCCACCAGCGGAACAGGGATAGGGAATCAGCCCCAGCATTTT.

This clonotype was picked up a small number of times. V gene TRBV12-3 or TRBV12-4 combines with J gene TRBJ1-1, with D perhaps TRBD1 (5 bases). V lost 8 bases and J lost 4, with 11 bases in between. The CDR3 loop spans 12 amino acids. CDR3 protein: CASGGMGTEAFF. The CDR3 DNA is TGTGCCAGCGGGGGTATGGGCACTGAAGCTTTCTTT.

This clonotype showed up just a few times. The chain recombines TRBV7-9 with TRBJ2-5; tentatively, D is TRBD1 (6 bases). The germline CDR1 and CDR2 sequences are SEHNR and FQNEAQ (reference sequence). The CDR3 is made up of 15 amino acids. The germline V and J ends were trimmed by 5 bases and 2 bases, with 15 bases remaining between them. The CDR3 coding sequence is TGTGCCAGCAGCCCCAGTGGGGGCGGACAAGAGACCCAGTACTTC. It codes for CASSPSGGGQETQYF.

CDR3 in DNA: TGTGCCAGCAGGGACAGGGGCCCTAATTCACCCCTCCACTTT. Translation: CASRDRGPNSPLHF. The rearrangement links TRBV6-6 to TRBJ1-6; 9 bases fit TRBD1. With 6 bases clipped from V and 6 bases from J, the junction kept 3 bases outside the gene matches. The germline V gene encodes CDR1 MNHNY and CDR2 SVGAGI (reference sequence). CDR3 length equals 14 residues.

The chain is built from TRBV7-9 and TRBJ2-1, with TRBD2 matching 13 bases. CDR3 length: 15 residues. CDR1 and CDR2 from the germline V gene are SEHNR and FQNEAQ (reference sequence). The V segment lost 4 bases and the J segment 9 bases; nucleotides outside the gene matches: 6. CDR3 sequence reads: CASSYTSGRAGEQFF. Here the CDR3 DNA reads TGTGCCAGCAGCTATACTAGCGGGAGGGCTGGTGAGCAGTTCTTC. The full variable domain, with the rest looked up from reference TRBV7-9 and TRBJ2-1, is DTGVSQNPRHKITKRGQNVTFRCDPISEHNRLYWYRQTLGQGPEFLTYFQNEAQLEKSRLLSDRFSAERPKGSFSTLEIQRTEQGDSAMYLCASSYTSGRAGEQFFGPGTRLTVL.

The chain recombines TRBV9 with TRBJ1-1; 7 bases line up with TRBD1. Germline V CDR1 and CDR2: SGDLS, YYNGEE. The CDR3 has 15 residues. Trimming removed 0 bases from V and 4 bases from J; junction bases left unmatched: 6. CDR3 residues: CASSVDGRGPTEAFF. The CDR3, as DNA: TGTGCCAGCAGCGTAGATGGGAGGGGGCCCACTGAAGCTTTCTTT.

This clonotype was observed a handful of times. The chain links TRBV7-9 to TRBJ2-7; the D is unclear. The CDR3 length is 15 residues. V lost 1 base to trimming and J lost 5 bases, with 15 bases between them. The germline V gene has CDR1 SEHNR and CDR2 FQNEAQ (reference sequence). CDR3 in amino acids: CASSLGGPPFHEQYF. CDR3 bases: TGTGCCAGCAGCTTAGGGGGTCCCCCCTTTCACGAGCAGTACTTC.

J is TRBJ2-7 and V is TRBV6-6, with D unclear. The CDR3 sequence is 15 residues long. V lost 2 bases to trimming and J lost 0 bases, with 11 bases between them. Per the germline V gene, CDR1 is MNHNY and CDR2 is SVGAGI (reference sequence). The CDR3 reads CASSYLRVSSYEQYF. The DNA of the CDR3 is TGTGCCAGCAGTTACCTTCGGGTTAGCTCCTACGAGCAGTACTTC.

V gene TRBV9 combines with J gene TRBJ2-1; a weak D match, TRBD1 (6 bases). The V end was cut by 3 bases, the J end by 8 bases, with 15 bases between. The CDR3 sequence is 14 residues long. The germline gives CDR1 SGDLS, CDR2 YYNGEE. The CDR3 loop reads CASSAAGAWDEQFF. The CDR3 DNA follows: TGTGCCAGCAGCGCTGCAGGGGCCTGGGATGAGCAGTTCTTC.

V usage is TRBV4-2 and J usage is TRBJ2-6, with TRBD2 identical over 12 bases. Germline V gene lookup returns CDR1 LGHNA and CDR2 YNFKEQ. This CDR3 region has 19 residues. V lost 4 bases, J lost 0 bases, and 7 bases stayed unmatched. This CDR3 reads CASSPGLAGLYSGANVLTF. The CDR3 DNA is TGTGCCAGCAGCCCCGGACTAGCGGGACTATACTCTGGGGCCAACGTCCTGACTTTC.